This is a list of T cell receptor beta chains from one sample in a study of cytomegalovirus exposure and HLA in healthy donors. The repertoire was sequenced with immunoSEQ multiplex PCR; TCRdb's copy has only in-frame clones and lacks some. The sample gives about 170,000 clones, around 79% of which show up once; just under 1% is in the top ten. The specimen sequenced was PBMCs. Receptors were obtained from a woman aged 50 to 65 in good health and CMV-seropositive. CDR3s include the opening cysteine and the closing phenylalanine or tryptophan. A D gene is named only where the DNA matches it firmly. Clone size is given for some rows only: seen once, a few or many times, or a class if the clone is expanded.

abundance: once
d_gene: -
j_gene: TRBJ2-5
v_gene: TRBV7-2
CDR3nt: TGTGCCAGCAGCTTAAGCCGGACAAAAGAGACCCAGTACTTC
CDR3aa: CASSLSRTKETQYF

abundance: -
d_gene: -
j_gene: TRBJ1-1
v_gene: TRBV11-3
CDR3nt: TGTGCCAGCAGCTTCTCGGGGGTGAACACTGAAGCTTTCTTT
CDR3aa: CASSFSGVNTEAFF

abundance: -
d_gene: TRBD1
j_gene: TRBJ1-4
v_gene: TRBV5-1
CDR3nt: TGCGCCAGCAGCCCCGGGACAGGGCCCGAAAAACTGTTTTTT
CDR3aa: CASSPGTGPEKLFF

abundance: -
d_gene: -
j_gene: TRBJ2-7
v_gene: TRBV28
CDR3nt: TGTGCCAGCCTTACCCGATCAGGGTTGTTTTACGAGCAGTACTTC
CDR3aa: CASLTRSGLFYEQYF

abundance: -
d_gene: TRBD1
j_gene: TRBJ1-2
v_gene: TRBV7-9
CDR3nt: TGTGCCAGCAGCTTTCCCCCGGGACAGGGGGCCTATGGCTACACCTTC
CDR3aa: CASSFPPGQGAYGYTF

abundance: once
d_gene: -
j_gene: TRBJ1-5
v_gene: TRBV27
CDR3nt: TGTGCCAGCAGTTTAATGGCAGGGAATCAGCCCCAGCATTTT
CDR3aa: CASSLMAGNQPQHF

abundance: -
d_gene: -
j_gene: TRBJ1-1
v_gene: TRBV28
CDR3nt: TGTGCCAGCAGTTTGGTACAGGGAGCTGAAGCTTTCTTT
CDR3aa: CASSLVQGAEAFF

abundance: -
d_gene: TRBD2
j_gene: TRBJ2-5
v_gene: TRBV5-6
CDR3nt: TGTGCCAGCAGCTCCCCGGGTAGCGGGAGCCAAGAGACCCAGTACTTC
CDR3aa: CASSSPGSGSQETQYF

abundance: -
d_gene: TRBD1
j_gene: TRBJ2-7
v_gene: TRBV10-1
CDR3nt: TGCGCCAGCAGTGAGGGGACAGATGCGAGCTACGAGCAGTACTTC
CDR3aa: CASSEGTDASYEQYF

abundance: -
d_gene: TRBD1
j_gene: TRBJ2-1
v_gene: TRBV27
CDR3nt: TGTGCCAGCAGTCCCACGGGACAGGTGAGAGGTGAGCAGTTCTTC
CDR3aa: CASSPTGQVRGEQFF

abundance: once
d_gene: -
j_gene: TRBJ1-1
v_gene: TRBV27
CDR3nt: TGTGCCAGCAGTTTAGATGCCGGGACACTGAACACTGAAGCTTTCTTT
CDR3aa: CASSLDAGTLNTEAFF

abundance: -
d_gene: TRBD1
j_gene: TRBJ2-3
v_gene: TRBV10-3
CDR3nt: TGTGCCATCAGTCGGACAGGTTTCACAGATACGCAGTATTTT
CDR3aa: CAISRTGFTDTQYF

abundance: -
d_gene: -
j_gene: TRBJ1-5
v_gene: TRBV4-3
CDR3nt: TGCGCCAGCAGCCAAGACTGGGGCGCCCAGCCCCAGCATTTT
CDR3aa: CASSQDWGAQPQHF

abundance: -
d_gene: -
j_gene: TRBJ1-1
v_gene: TRBV6-1
CDR3nt: TGTGCCAGCAGGGACCAACAGGGGAACACTGAAGCTTTCTTT
CDR3aa: CASRDQQGNTEAFF

abundance: -
d_gene: TRBD1
j_gene: TRBJ1-2
v_gene: TRBV29-1
CDR3nt: TGCAGCGTCCCCGGGACAGTGAACTATGGCTACACCTTC
CDR3aa: CSVPGTVNYGYTF

abundance: -
d_gene: -
j_gene: TRBJ2-3
v_gene: TRBV5-1
CDR3nt: TGCGCCAGCAGCCGGGATCTTAGCACAGATACGCAGTATTTT
CDR3aa: CASSRDLSTDTQYF

abundance: -
d_gene: -
j_gene: TRBJ1-5
v_gene: TRBV19
CDR3nt: TGTGCCAGTAGTGATACAGGGTACAATCAGCCCCAGCATTTT
CDR3aa: CASSDTGYNQPQHF

abundance: -
d_gene: TRBD1
j_gene: TRBJ1-2
v_gene: TRBV27
CDR3nt: TGTGCCAGCAGTTCACGGACAGGGGGTTATGGCTACACCTTC
CDR3aa: CASSSRTGGYGYTF

abundance: -
d_gene: -
j_gene: TRBJ1-1
v_gene: TRBV19
CDR3nt: TGTGCCAGTAGTACCCGACAATTGAACACTGAAGCTTTCTTT
CDR3aa: CASSTRQLNTEAFF

abundance: -
d_gene: -
j_gene: TRBJ1-5
v_gene: TRBV10-3
CDR3nt: TGTGCCATCAGTCGTCTCGACAGTAGGCATAGCAATCAGCCCCAGCATTTT
CDR3aa: CAISRLDSRHSNQPQHF

abundance: -
d_gene: -
j_gene: TRBJ2-7
v_gene: TRBV5-1
CDR3nt: TGCGCCAGCAGCTTCACGGGAGAGGGCTACGAGCAGTACTTC
CDR3aa: CASSFTGEGYEQYF

abundance: -
d_gene: TRBD2
j_gene: TRBJ2-5
v_gene: TRBV27
CDR3nt: TGTGCCAGCAGTTCAGGGACTAGGTGGGGCCAGTACTTC
CDR3aa: CASSSGTRWGQYF

abundance: -
d_gene: TRBD1
j_gene: TRBJ2-2
v_gene: TRBV11-2
CDR3nt: TGTGCCAGCAGCTTCGGACAGGGATACACCGGGGAGCTGTTTTTT
CDR3aa: CASSFGQGYTGELFF

abundance: -
d_gene: -
j_gene: TRBJ1-4
v_gene: TRBV15
CDR3nt: TGTGCCACCAGCAGAGTCTCGGGGTCTGAAGAAAAACTGTTTTTT
CDR3aa: CATSRVSGSEEKLFF

abundance: -
d_gene: -
j_gene: TRBJ2-7
v_gene: TRBV6-1
CDR3nt: TGTGCCAGCAGTGTCCTCCGCGAGCAGTACTTC
CDR3aa: CASSVLREQYF

abundance: -
d_gene: -
j_gene: TRBJ1-1
v_gene: TRBV19
CDR3nt: TGTGCCAGTAGTATACGGAGGGCGCCCCCCATGAACACTGAAGCTTTCTTT
CDR3aa: CASSIRRAPPMNTEAFF

abundance: -
d_gene: -
j_gene: TRBJ1-2
v_gene: TRBV7-9
CDR3nt: TGTGCCAGCAGCTTAGCAGGGAGCGGCTACACCTTC
CDR3aa: CASSLAGSGYTF

abundance: -
d_gene: -
j_gene: TRBJ2-2
v_gene: TRBV5-1
CDR3nt: TGCGCCAGCAGCTTGGATAGGGGAATCACCGGGGAGCTGTTTTTT
CDR3aa: CASSLDRGITGELFF

abundance: -
d_gene: -
j_gene: TRBJ1-5
v_gene: TRBV5-6
CDR3nt: TGTGCCAGCAGCTTGGCCCTCGGAGGTTCGGCCCAGCATTTT
CDR3aa: CASSLALGGSAQHF

abundance: -
d_gene: -
j_gene: TRBJ1-6
v_gene: TRBV14
CDR3nt: TGTGCCAGCAGCCACGAACCCCCTGGTAGCTCCTATAATTCACCCCTCCACTTT
CDR3aa: CASSHEPPGSSYNSPLHF

abundance: -
d_gene: -
j_gene: TRBJ2-5
v_gene: TRBV4-3
CDR3nt: TGCGCCAGCAGCCAAGAGGGGAAGAGGGCTAGCTTCGGCGAGACCCAGTACTTC
CDR3aa: CASSQEGKRASFGETQYF

abundance: -
d_gene: -
j_gene: TRBJ1-2
v_gene: TRBV4-1
CDR3nt: TGCGCCAGCAGCCGACCAGGGTCGAAGGGCTACACCTTC
CDR3aa: CASSRPGSKGYTF

abundance: -
d_gene: -
j_gene: TRBJ1-4
v_gene: TRBV5-1
CDR3nt: TGCGCCAGCAGCTTGATCCAGGGGAGCGAAAAACTGTTTTTT
CDR3aa: CASSLIQGSEKLFF

abundance: -
d_gene: -
j_gene: TRBJ1-1
v_gene: TRBV9
CDR3nt: TGTGCCTCACGAGCGGGAAACATGAACACTGAAGCTTTCTTT
CDR3aa: CASRAGNMNTEAFF

abundance: -
d_gene: TRBD1
j_gene: TRBJ1-2
v_gene: TRBV7-8
CDR3nt: TGTGCCAGCAGCCTAGGGGGGTCGGGACAGAACTATGGCTACACCTTC
CDR3aa: CASSLGGSGQNYGYTF

abundance: -
d_gene: TRBD1
j_gene: TRBJ1-2
v_gene: TRBV5-6
CDR3nt: TGTGCCAGCAGCGTACAGGGGGACTATGGCTACACCTTC
CDR3aa: CASSVQGDYGYTF

abundance: -
d_gene: -
j_gene: TRBJ1-1
v_gene: TRBV5-5
CDR3nt: TGTGCCAGCAGCCCCGTGGGGGGAGTTAACACTGAAGCTTTCTTT
CDR3aa: CASSPVGGVNTEAFF

abundance: -
d_gene: TRBD2
j_gene: TRBJ2-7
v_gene: TRBV5-6
CDR3nt: TGTGCCAGCAGCTTTACTAGCGGGGGATTCGACGAGCAGTACTTC
CDR3aa: CASSFTSGGFDEQYF

abundance: -
d_gene: -
j_gene: TRBJ2-5
v_gene: TRBV10-2
CDR3nt: TGCGCCAGCAGTGCCGCCTCTATACAAGAGACCCAGTACTTC
CDR3aa: CASSAASIQETQYF

abundance: -
d_gene: TRBD1
j_gene: TRBJ2-5
v_gene: TRBV2
CDR3nt: TGTGCCAGCAGGCAGGACACAGGGGTGGGCGAGACCCAGTACTTC
CDR3aa: CASRQDTGVGETQYF

abundance: -
d_gene: TRBD2
j_gene: TRBJ2-3
v_gene: TRBV29-1
CDR3nt: TGCAGCATCCGGACTAGTCTAGCCGATACGCAGTATTTT
CDR3aa: CSIRTSLADTQYF

abundance: -
d_gene: -
j_gene: TRBJ1-5
v_gene: TRBV10-3
CDR3nt: TGTGCCATCAGTGAGGGGGGGGGTACTCCCCAGCATTTT
CDR3aa: CAISEGGGTPQHF

abundance: -
d_gene: -
j_gene: TRBJ1-2
v_gene: TRBV11-2
CDR3nt: TGTGCCAGCAGCTTACACCAACAGAACTATGGCTACACCTTC
CDR3aa: CASSLHQQNYGYTF

abundance: -
d_gene: TRBD1
j_gene: TRBJ1-2
v_gene: TRBV29-1
CDR3nt: TGCAGCGTTGAAGTAGACAGGGAGTATGGCTACACCTTC
CDR3aa: CSVEVDREYGYTF

abundance: -
d_gene: TRBD1
j_gene: TRBJ1-2
v_gene: TRBV28
CDR3nt: TGTGCCAGCAGTTTCACAGGGGGCCTTCCTAACTATGGCTACACCTTC
CDR3aa: CASSFTGGLPNYGYTF

abundance: -
d_gene: TRBD1
j_gene: TRBJ1-4
v_gene: TRBV9
CDR3nt: TGTGCCAGCAGCCCCCGACAGGGGGCGGAAAAACTGTTTTTT
CDR3aa: CASSPRQGAEKLFF

abundance: -
d_gene: -
j_gene: TRBJ2-3
v_gene: TRBV5-4
CDR3nt: TGTGCCAGCAGCCCCCCCTTAGGGGGAGGGCCCTTAGATACGCAGTATTTT
CDR3aa: CASSPPLGGGPLDTQYF

abundance: -
d_gene: TRBD1
j_gene: TRBJ1-1
v_gene: TRBV9
CDR3nt: TGTGCCAGCAGCGGACAGGGGTACACTGAAGCTTTCTTT
CDR3aa: CASSGQGYTEAFF

abundance: -
d_gene: -
j_gene: TRBJ1-4
v_gene: TRBV7-2
CDR3nt: TGTGCCAGCACAAGGGCGGGGCCGGCTAATGAAAAACTGTTTTTT
CDR3aa: CASTRAGPANEKLFF

abundance: -
d_gene: TRBD2
j_gene: TRBJ2-5
v_gene: TRBV9
CDR3nt: TGTGCCAGCAGCGTATTAGGGACTAGGCAAGAGACCCAGTACTTC
CDR3aa: CASSVLGTRQETQYF

abundance: -
d_gene: TRBD1
j_gene: TRBJ1-1
v_gene: TRBV2
CDR3nt: TGTGCCAGCAGTCTCCGGGACAGGGTCCCTGAAGCTTTCTTT
CDR3aa: CASSLRDRVPEAFF

abundance: -
d_gene: -
j_gene: TRBJ2-3
v_gene: TRBV4-3
CDR3nt: TGCGCCAGCAGCCAAAGAACAGGGGGGGTTTCTCGGACAGATACGCAGTATTTT
CDR3aa: CASSQRTGGVSRTDTQYF

abundance: -
d_gene: -
j_gene: TRBJ1-4
v_gene: TRBV30
CDR3nt: TGTGCCTGGAGTGTATTCGGTGAAAAACTGTTTTTT
CDR3aa: CAWSVFGEKLFF

abundance: few
d_gene: TRBD1
j_gene: TRBJ1-5
v_gene: TRBV15
CDR3nt: TGTGCCACCAGCTGGAGACAGGGGAATCGTCAGCCCCAGCATTTT
CDR3aa: CATSWRQGNRQPQHF

abundance: few
d_gene: -
j_gene: TRBJ1-6
v_gene: TRBV9
CDR3nt: TGTGCCAGCCAGGAGGGCCTTGATTCACCCCTCCACTTT
CDR3aa: CASQEGLDSPLHF